These 20 T cell receptor beta chains were all obtained from the same sample, sequenced in a study of PD-1 blockade in classical Hodgkin lymphoma. Stated time point: cycle 4 day 1 (C4D1), after less than 7 weeks of nivolumab. After autologous stem cell transplantation all patients relapsed, and prior brentuximab vedotin exposure differed between cohorts. Clones were read by immunoSEQ multiplex PCR, and TCRdb kept only the in-frame ones, dropping some. The sample lists 100,000 to 120,000 clones; roughly nine tenths were seen once. The sequencing here drew on peripheral blood mononuclear cells (PBMCs), taken before the fourth cycle of nivolumab. These receptor sequences come from a human donor with classical Hodgkin lymphoma.

The chain joins TRBV11-2 to TRBJ1-2; maybe TRBD1 (6 bases). The CDR3 extends over 14 amino acids. Per germline, CDR1 SGHAT and CDR2 FQNNGV. Trimming took 1 base from V and 8 from J, leaving 14 bases between them. The CDR3 reads CASSLANREEGYTF. CDR3 nucleotides: TGTGCCAGCAGCTTAGCCAACAGGGAAGAAGGCTACACCTTC.

This chain joins TRBV30 and TRBJ2-7; no clear D. V was trimmed by 1 base and J by 3 bases, leaving 10 bases between them. The germline CDR1 and CDR2 sequences are GTSNPN and SVGIG (reference sequence). The CDR3 length is 13 residues. CDR3 sequence reads: CAWSGVTIYEQYF. The CDR3 DNA sequence: TGTGCCTGGAGTGGGGTCACGATCTACGAGCAGTACTTC.

This chain links TRBV29-1 with TRBJ2-4; maybe TRBD2 (5 bases). This CDR3 comprises 10 residues. V shed 7 bases and J shed 7 bases, with 8 bases lying between them. The germline V gene encodes CDR1 SQVTM and CDR2 ANQGSEA. The CDR3 protein is CSARGNIQYF. The CDR3 DNA follows: TGCAGCGCCCGGGGTAACATTCAGTACTTC.

CDR3: CASRVPQGGLTNTEAFF. Written as DNA, the CDR3 is TGTGCCAGCAGAGTCCCACAGGGAGGTTTGACGAACACTGAAGCTTTCTTT. The chain links TRBV28 to TRBJ1-1; tentative D call: TRBD1 (6 bases). V lost 6 bases and J 1 base, leaving 21 bases between the germline ends. This CDR3 is 17 amino acids long. The germline V gene encodes CDR1 MDHEN and CDR2 SYDVKM.

V usage is TRBV5-4 and J usage is TRBJ2-3; maybe TRBD1 (7 bases). Per germline, CDR1 SGHNT and CDR2 YYREEE (reference sequence). The CDR3 loop spans 14 amino acids. Trimming pared 4 bases from V and 1 base from J, leaving 10 bases between. CDR3 protein: CASSPRGGTDTQYF. DNA of the CDR3: TGTGCCAGCAGCCCCAGGGGGGGCACAGATACGCAGTATTTT.

The DNA for the CDR3 is TGTGCCAGCGCCATGCGCCTAGGGGATACGCAGTATTTT. Translation gives CASAMRLGDTQYF. The rearrangement links TRBV7-9 to TRBJ2-3; no reliable D call. CDR1 and CDR2 (germline): SEHNR, FQNEAQ (reference sequence). V lost 8 bases and J 6 bases, leaving 15 bases between the germline ends. The CDR3 has 13 residues. Filled out from reference TRBV7-9 and TRBJ2-3, the complete variable domain reads DTGVSQNPRHKITKRGQNVTFRCDPISEHNRLYWYRQTLGQGPEFLTYFQNEAQLEKSRLLSDRFSAERPKGSFSTLEIQRTEQGDSAMYLCASAMRLGDTQYFGPGTRLTVL.

The V gene is TRBV19, the J gene TRBJ2-5; unclear D gene. The germline gives CDR1 LNHDA, CDR2 SQIVND (reference sequence). Trimming pared 1 base from V and 1 base from J, leaving 7 bases between. This CDR3 comprises 14 residues. As DNA, the CDR3 is TGTGCCAGTAGTATAGGGCGGACCCAAGAGACCCAGTACTTC. Protein sequence: CASSIGRTQETQYF.

The chain carries TRBV6-5 and TRBJ1-2; D uncertain. Trimming pared 0 bases from V and 9 bases from J, leaving 11 bases between. CDR3 size: 13 residues. Germline V gives CDR1 MNHEY, CDR2 SVGAGI. DNA for the CDR3: TGTGCCAGCAGTTACTCTTCCGGGGAGAGCTACACCTTC. It specifies CASSYSSGESYTF.

The V call is TRBV9, the J call TRBJ2-2, with 9 nucleotides matching TRBD1. CDR1 is SGDLS, CDR2 YYNGEE, per germline. This CDR3 is 17 amino acids long. J was trimmed by 1 base and V by 6 bases; bases with no gene match: 10. CDR3 bases: TGTGCCAGCACCCTAGGTTTGGGACAGGGGAACACCGGGGAGCTGTTTTTT. Translation: CASTLGLGQGNTGELFF.

This sequence joins TRBV7-9 and TRBJ1-2, with TRBD1 as a possible D gene (5 bases). Germline CDR1 SEHNR, CDR2 FQNEAQ (reference sequence). This CDR3 has 15 amino acids. V shed 1 base and J shed 0 bases, with 9 bases lying between them. The CDR3 coding sequence is TGTGCCAGCAGCTTAGGGTCAGGGACTAACTATGGCTACACCTTC. It encodes CASSLGSGTNYGYTF.

The chain recombines TRBV14 with TRBJ2-7, with D unresolved. The CDR3 sequence is 16 residues long. The V gene's germline CDR1 is SGHDN and CDR2 FVKESK. V was cut by 3 bases and J by 0 bases, with 15 bases left in between. In DNA, the CDR3 is TGTGCCAGCAGCCATCTTTCCGAGACCTTCTCCTACGAGCAGTACTTC. Amino acids: CASSHLSETFSYEQYF.

V usage is TRBV11-1 and J usage is TRBJ2-3, with D perhaps assigned TRBD1 or TRBD2 (5 bases each). V shed 3 bases and J shed 2 bases, with 12 bases lying between them. Germline CDR1 and CDR2: SGHAT and FQDESV (reference sequence). The CDR3 totals 15 residues. The CDR3 loop is CASSFGTIPTDTQYF. The CDR3 coding sequence is TGTGCCAGCAGCTTCGGGACCATTCCCACAGATACGCAGTATTTT.

The chain carries TRBV15 and TRBJ2-1; unclear D gene. CDR3 size: 14 residues. The V and J ends lost 0 bases and 9 bases respectively, with 12 bases between them. Germline values: CDR1 LNHNV, CDR2 YYDKDF (reference sequence). The CDR3 is CATSREIPGSEQFF. The CDR3, as DNA: TGTGCCACCAGCAGAGAAATCCCGGGCAGTGAGCAGTTCTTC.

The gene calls are TRBV5-4 and TRBJ1-1; D remains ambiguous. Germline-derived CDR1 and CDR2 are SGHNT and YYREEE (reference sequence). CDR3 length: 12 amino acids. The V end lost 1 base, the J end lost 7 bases, and 8 bases lay between the germline ends. The CDR3 sequence: CASSLINLEAFF. CDR3 DNA: TGTGCCAGCAGCTTGATAAACCTTGAAGCTTTCTTT.

The chain joins TRBV2 to TRBJ2-1; D uncertain. The ends were cut back, 3 bases at V and 9 bases at J, with 9 bases in the middle. The CDR3 sequence is 12 residues long. The germline V gene encodes CDR1 SNHLY and CDR2 FYNNEI. Here the CDR3 DNA reads TGTGCCAGCAGTGATCCCCCAGGTGAGCAGTTCTTC. It codes for CASSDPPGEQFF.

V is TRBV6-6 and J is TRBJ1-5, with TRBD1 identical over 9 bases. This CDR3 is built from 14 residues. Germline V gene lookup returns CDR1 MNHNY and CDR2 SVGAGI (reference sequence). Losses at the gene ends were 5 bases for V and 6 bases for J; bases not matched to a gene: 5. This CDR3 is CASSSDRGSQPQHF. CDR3 DNA sequence: TGTGCCAGCAGTAGCGACAGGGGGTCTCAGCCCCAGCATTTT.

The V gene is TRBV13, the J gene TRBJ2-1; 8 bases are shared with TRBD2. Germline V gene data show CDR1 as PRHDT and CDR2 as FYEKMQ (reference sequence). Trimming removed 6 bases from V and 4 bases from J; junction bases left unmatched: 8. This CDR3 is 15 amino acids long. The CDR3 DNA is TGTGCCAGCAGTTGGCAAATAGCGGGGTACAATGAGCAGTTCTTC. The encoded protein is CASSWQIAGYNEQFF.

The chain joins TRBV19 to TRBJ1-2; no reliable D call. V gave up 7 bases and J gave up 5 bases, with 23 bases separating them. The germline V gene has CDR1 LNHDA and CDR2 SQIVND (reference sequence). The CDR3 is made up of 16 amino acids. This CDR3 is CASIGSLRRVGYGYTF. The DNA of the CDR3 is TGTGCCAGTATCGGCAGTCTTCGAAGAGTGGGTTATGGCTACACCTTC.

The genes are TRBV29-1 and TRBJ2-2, with 10 bases that match TRBD1. The CDR3 is made up of 13 amino acids. V lost 6 bases to trimming and J lost 7 bases; unmatched junction nucleotides: 5. The germline gives CDR1 SQVTM, CDR2 ANQGSEA. Written as DNA, the CDR3 is TGCAGCGTAGGACAGGGGGGGAGCGGGGAGCTGTTTTTT. It codes for CSVGQGGSGELFF.

The chain recombines TRBV14 with TRBJ2-2; TRBD2 is a possible D gene (5 bases). Germline V lookup: CDR1 SGHDN, CDR2 FVKESK. The CDR3 contains 14 residues. Deletions cut 7 bases from V and 3 bases from J, with 12 bases between. The chain's CDR3 is CASKAGLYTGELFF. The CDR3 DNA follows: TGTGCCAGCAAAGCCGGACTGTACACCGGGGAGCTGTTTTTT.